The rows below give T cell receptor beta chains drawn from one sample of a study of blood T cell repertoires in COVID-19. Generated by immunoSEQ multiplex PCR, the TCRdb table keeps only in-frame clones and is missing some. The sample holds around 300,000 clones, roughly 86% seen once. Material: PBMCs or T cells enriched from blood (not recorded which). The receptors originated from a woman between 18 and 30 years old who had recovered from COVID-19. Both conserved end residues are part of each CDR3. D genes are given only for firm matches. Some rows have no size entry. The others give once, few or many, or a class for an expanded clone.

v_call	clone_size	j_call	d_call	cdr3_aa	cdr3_nt
TRBV25-1	NA	TRBJ2-3	NA	CASSEYRGIKDTQYF	TGTGCCAGCAGTGAATATCGAGGCATAAAGGATACGCAGTATTTT
TRBV15	NA	TRBJ1-4	NA	CATSSGPTTTNEKLFF	TGTGCCACCAGCAGTGGGCCGACGACAACTAATGAAAAACTGTTTTTT
TRBV30	NA	TRBJ1-6	NA	CAWTGGYNSPLHF	TGTGCCTGGACGGGGGGGTATAATTCACCCCTCCACTTT
TRBV20-1	NA	TRBJ2-7	TRBD1	CTGGVLHEQYF	TGCACAGGGGGCGTGCTCCACGAGCAGTACTTC
TRBV2	NA	TRBJ2-1	TRBD2	CASSQLASEFF	TGTGCCAGCAGCCAACTAGCGTCGGAGTTCTTC
TRBV30	NA	TRBJ1-4	NA	CAWTEDATNEKLFF	TGTGCCTGGACGGAGGATGCAACTAATGAAAAACTGTTTTTT
TRBV27	NA	TRBJ2-7	TRBD1	CASSSGQSEQYF	TGTGCCAGCAGTTCGGGACAGAGCGAGCAGTACTTC
TRBV9	NA	TRBJ2-2	TRBD2	CASSVRPGLAGGYTGELFF	TGTGCCAGCAGCGTACGGCCGGGACTAGCGGGAGGGTACACCGGGGAGCTGTTTTTT
TRBV2	NA	TRBJ2-1	TRBD2	CASSEGGVAGGSLESSYNEQFF	TGTGCCAGCAGTGAAGGAGGGGTAGCGGGGGGCTCTCTCGAGAGCTCCTATAATGAGCAGTTCTTC
TRBV29-1	NA	TRBJ1-4	TRBD1	CSVEGTGGAGGEKLFF	TGCAGCGTTGAAGGAACAGGGGGCGCGGGAGGTGAAAAACTGTTTTTT
TRBV7-9	NA	TRBJ2-3	NA	CASSLAGGEGLIDTQYF	TGTGCCAGCAGCTTAGCAGGGGGTGAAGGGCTTATAGATACGCAGTATTTT
TRBV11-3	few	TRBJ2-2	NA	CASSLQGFGELFF	TGTGCCAGCAGCCTTCAGGGTTTCGGGGAGCTGTTTTTT
TRBV4-1	NA	TRBJ2-7	TRBD2	CASSQGGGNKAEQYF	TGCGCCAGCAGCCAAGGGGGGGGTAATAAGGCAGAGCAGTACTTC
TRBV5-1	NA	TRBJ1-5	TRBD1	CASSLGQGQPQHF	TGCGCCAGCAGCTTGGGACAGGGTCAGCCCCAGCATTTT
TRBV30	NA	TRBJ2-7	NA	CAWSGGGEYEQYF	TGTGCCTGGAGTGGCGGAGGGGAATACGAGCAGTACTTC
TRBV25-1	NA	TRBJ2-7	TRBD2	CASSVLADSYEQYF	TGTGCCAGCAGTGTACTAGCGGATTCCTACGAGCAGTACTTC
TRBV5-1	NA	TRBJ2-3	NA	CASSLIGEPTTDTQYF	TGCGCCAGCAGCTTAATAGGAGAGCCGACCACAGATACGCAGTATTTT
TRBV7-8	NA	TRBJ2-1	TRBD2	CASSQIGTSGPYEQFF	TGTGCCAGCAGCCAAATCGGGACTAGCGGTCCTTATGAGCAGTTCTTC
TRBV11-3	NA	TRBJ2-3	NA	CASSPEGGPDTQYF	TGTGCCAGCAGCCCAGAGGGGGGGCCAGATACGCAGTATTTT
TRBV11-2	NA	TRBJ2-7	NA	CASSLVSGDEQYF	TGTGCCAGCAGCTTAGTATCCGGGGACGAGCAGTACTTC
TRBV2	NA	TRBJ2-7	TRBD1	CASSDPGQGYEQYF	TGTGCCAGCAGTGATCCGGGACAGGGGTACGAGCAGTACTTC